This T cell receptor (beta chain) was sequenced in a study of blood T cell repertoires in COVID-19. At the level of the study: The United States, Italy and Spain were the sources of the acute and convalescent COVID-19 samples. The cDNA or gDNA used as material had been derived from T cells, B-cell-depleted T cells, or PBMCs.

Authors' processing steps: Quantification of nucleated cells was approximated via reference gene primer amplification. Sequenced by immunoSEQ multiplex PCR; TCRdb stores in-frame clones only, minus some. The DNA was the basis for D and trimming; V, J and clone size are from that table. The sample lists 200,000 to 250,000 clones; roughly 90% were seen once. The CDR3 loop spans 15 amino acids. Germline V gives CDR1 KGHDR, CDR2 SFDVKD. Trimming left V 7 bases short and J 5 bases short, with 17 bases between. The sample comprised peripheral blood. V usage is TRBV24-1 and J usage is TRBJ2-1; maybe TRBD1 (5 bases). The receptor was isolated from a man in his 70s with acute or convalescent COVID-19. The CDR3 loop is CATRGGGASDNEQFF. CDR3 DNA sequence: TGTGCCACCAGGGGCGGTGGGGCATCCGACAATGAGCAGTTCTTC.